The TCR beta chain under discussion was sequenced for a study of immune evolution from preneoplasia to lung adenocarcinoma. Sequenced by immunoSEQ multiplex PCR; TCRdb stores in-frame clones only, minus some. The repertoire holds some 5,400 clones, approximately 87% seen once, with under 5% in the top ten. Germline-derived CDR1 and CDR2 are GTSNPN and SVGIG (reference sequence). The CDR3 loop spans 14 amino acids. V was pared by 6 bases and J by 7 bases, with 18 bases between. The sequence was collected from a person aged 60-79 years with lung adenocarcinoma. J is TRBJ1-4 and V is TRBV30; the D gene is possibly TRBD1 (6 bases). Sequencing input: FFPE minimally invasive lung adenocarcinoma tissue. The CDR3 DNA sequence: TGTGCCTGTCGACCGGGCAGGGGTAGTGAAAAACTGTTTTTT. This encodes CACRPGRGSEKLFF. Using reference TRBV30 and TRBJ1-4 for the parts outside the CDR3, the full variable domain is SQTIHQWPATLVQPVGSPLSLECTVEGTSNPNLYWYRQAAGRGLQLLFYSVGIGQISSEVPQNLSASRPQDRQFILSSKKLLLSDSGFYLCACRPGRGSEKLFFGSGTQLSVL.